This T cell receptor beta chain was captured in a study of cytomegalovirus exposure and HLA in healthy donors. Points on this clone: Its specificity is not known.

Notes on the study in general: With high specificity and sensitivity, the classifier reportedly diagnosed cytomegalovirus status.

TCRdb keeps only in-frame clones here, not all; method: immunoSEQ multiplex PCR. The table includes over 150,000 clones, 80% to 90% detected once. The CDR3 is 17 amino acids. Trimming removed 4 bases from V and 2 bases from J; junction bases left unmatched: 6. Germline CDR1 reads LNHDA; CDR2 reads SQIVND (reference sequence). The specimen sequenced was PBMCs. The chain is built from TRBV19 and TRBJ1-6; 9 bases line up with TRBD1. The sequence came from a man younger than 35 in good health and CMV-seropositive. CDR3 residues: CASSTTGGNPYNSPLHF. The CDR3 coding sequence is TGTGCCAGTAGTACGACAGGGGGTAATCCCTATAATTCACCCCTCCACTTT.